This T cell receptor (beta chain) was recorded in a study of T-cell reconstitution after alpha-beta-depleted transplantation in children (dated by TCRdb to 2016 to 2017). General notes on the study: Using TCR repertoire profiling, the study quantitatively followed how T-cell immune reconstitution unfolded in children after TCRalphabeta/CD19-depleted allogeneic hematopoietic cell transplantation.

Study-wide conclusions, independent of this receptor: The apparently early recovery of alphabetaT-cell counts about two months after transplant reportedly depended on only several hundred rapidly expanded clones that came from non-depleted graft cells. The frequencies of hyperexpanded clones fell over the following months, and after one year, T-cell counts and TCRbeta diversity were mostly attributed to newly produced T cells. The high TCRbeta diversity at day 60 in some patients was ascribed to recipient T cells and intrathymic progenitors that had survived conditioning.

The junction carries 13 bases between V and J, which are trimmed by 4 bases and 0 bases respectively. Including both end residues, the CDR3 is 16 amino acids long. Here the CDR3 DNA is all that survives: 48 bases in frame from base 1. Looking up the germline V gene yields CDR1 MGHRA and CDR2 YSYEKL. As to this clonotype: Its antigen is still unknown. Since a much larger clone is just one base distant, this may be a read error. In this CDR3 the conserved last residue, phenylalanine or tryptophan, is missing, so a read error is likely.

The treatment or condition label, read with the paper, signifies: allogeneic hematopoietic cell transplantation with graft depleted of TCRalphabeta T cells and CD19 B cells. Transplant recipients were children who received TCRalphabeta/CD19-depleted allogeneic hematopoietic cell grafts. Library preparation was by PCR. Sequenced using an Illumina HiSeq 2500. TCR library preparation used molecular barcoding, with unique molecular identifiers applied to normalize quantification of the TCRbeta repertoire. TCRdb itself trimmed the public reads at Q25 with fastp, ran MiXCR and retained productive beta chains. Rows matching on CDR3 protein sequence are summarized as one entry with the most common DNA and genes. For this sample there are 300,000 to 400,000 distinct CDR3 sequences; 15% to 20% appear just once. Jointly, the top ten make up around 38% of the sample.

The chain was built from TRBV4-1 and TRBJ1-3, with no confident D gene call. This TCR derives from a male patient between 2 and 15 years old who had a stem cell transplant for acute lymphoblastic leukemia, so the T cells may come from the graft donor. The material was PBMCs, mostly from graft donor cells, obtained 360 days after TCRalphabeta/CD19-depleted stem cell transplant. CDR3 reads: CASSLARTYSGNTIYY. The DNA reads TGCGCCAGCAGCCTTGCGCGGACCTACTCTGGAAACACCATATATTAT.